The 10 T cell receptor beta chains in this list originate from one sample, sequenced in a study of T cell responses to AZD1222 COVID-19 vaccine. Only in-frame clones appear in the TCRdb table, and some are missing; sequencing was by immunoSEQ multiplex PCR. This repertoire shows tens of thousands of clones, more than 85% found once; its top ten account for roughly 5%. Sample: peripheral blood, taken 28 days after the second AZD1222 dose. The receptors were sampled from an adult who received the AZD1222 COVID-19 vaccine.

J is TRBJ2-7 and V is TRBV7-3; the D is unclear. Between the trimmed V and J ends, which lost 7 bases and 0 bases, there was a span of 19 bases. Germline-derived CDR1 and CDR2 are SGHTA and FQGTGA. This CDR3 region has 16 residues. The CDR3, as DNA: TGTGCCAGCACCATCCCCTTCGGCCCGACCTCCTACGAGCAGTACTTC. Protein sequence: CASTIPFGPTSYEQYF.

The rearrangement joins TRBV5-4 to TRBJ2-1, with 9 bases aligning to TRBD2. V dropped 9 bases and J dropped 7; count of bases not matched to a gene: 14. CDR3 length equals 15 residues. The germline V gene has CDR1 SGHNT and CDR2 YYREEE (reference sequence). The CDR3 coding sequence is TGTGCCACCCAGAGCGCGGGAGGGAGAGGAAATGAGCAGTTCTTC. It specifies CATQSAGGRGNEQFF.

This clone was counted a few times. This rearrangement joins TRBV2 to TRBJ1-5; unclear D gene. In germline, CDR1 is SNHLY, CDR2 FYNNEI. The length of the CDR3 is 14 residues. Trimming stripped 6 bases from V and 3 bases from J, with 12 bases between. CDR3 nucleotides: TGTGCCAGCAGCGAAACGGGTTTCAATCAGCCCCAGCATTTT. This translates into CASSETGFNQPQHF.

This clone is a singleton in its sample. The gene calls are TRBV5-3 and TRBJ1-2; D remains unclear. TRBV5-3 is given ORF status, its function remaining uncertain. This CDR3 spans 14 amino acids. Trimming took 1 base from V and 5 from J, leaving 12 bases between them. CDR3 nucleotides: TGTGCCAGAAGCTTGTTTGGCAGAACATATGGCTACACCTTC. Translating gives CARSLFGRTYGYTF.

This chain links TRBV3-1 (or the pseudogene TRBV3-2) with TRBJ1-5; a possible D gene is TRBD1 (5 bases). This CDR3 is 14 amino acids long. V was trimmed by 1 base and J by 6 bases, leaving 10 bases between them. Germline V gene data show CDR1 as LGHDT and CDR2 as YNNKEL (reference sequence). The CDR3: CASSQGAGTQPQHF. CDR3 nucleotides: TGTGCCAGCAGCCAAGGGGCTGGGACTCAGCCCCAGCATTTT.

V gene TRBV5-1 combines with J gene TRBJ2-1; D is unclear. Germline CDR1 SGHRS, CDR2 YFSETQ. Between the trimmed V and J ends, which lost 2 bases and 5 bases, there was a span of 8 bases. The CDR3 consists of 13 residues. The DNA of the CDR3 is TGCGCCAGCAGCTTCGGCCGAAACAATGAGCAGTTCTTC. Its protein product is CASSFGRNNEQFF.

The CDR3 reads CASSSGRGLGGTQYF. As DNA, the CDR3 is TGTGCCAGCAGCTCGGGCAGGGGGCTTGGTGGGACCCAGTACTTC. The rearrangement joins TRBV28 to TRBJ2-5, with 8 bases lining up with TRBD1. Germline CDR1 reads MDHEN; CDR2 reads SYDVKM. This CDR3 contains 15 residues. V gave up 6 bases and J gave up 7 bases; unmatched junction bases: 13.

The CDR3 reads CASSLTGLGWGTEAFF. CDR3 in DNA: TGTGCCAGCAGTTTAACAGGGCTTGGGTGGGGCACTGAAGCTTTCTTT. V and J are TRBV27 and TRBJ1-1, with D possibly being TRBD1 (6 bases). Trimming cost V 2 bases and J 4 bases, with 17 bases left between them. The V gene's germline CDR1 is MNHEY and CDR2 SMNVEV (reference sequence). CDR3 length equals 16 residues.

The V and J genes are TRBV24-1 and TRBJ2-3; tentatively, D is TRBD1 or TRBD2 (6 bases each). V gave up 10 bases and J gave up 2 bases, with 12 bases separating them. Germline V CDR1 and CDR2: KGHDR, SFDVKD. This CDR3 is built from 13 residues. This chain's CDR3 is CATQGGDTDTQYF. The DNA for the CDR3 is TGTGCCACACAGGGAGGAGACACAGATACGCAGTATTTT.

The chain has TRBV30 and TRBJ2-2, with 9 bases lining up with TRBD2. Looked up from germline, CDR1 is GTSNPN and CDR2 is SVGIG (reference sequence). V shed 0 bases, J shed 4 bases, and the junction held 6 bases outside the gene matches. The length of the CDR3 is 16 residues. The CDR3: CAWSVSTSGFTGELFF. The CDR3 DNA is TGTGCCTGGAGTGTATCGACTAGCGGTTTCACCGGGGAGCTGTTTTTT. Combining the CDR3 with reference TRBV30 and TRBJ2-2 gives the whole variable domain SQTIHQWPATLVQPVGSPLSLECTVEGTSNPNLYWYRQAAGRGLQLLFYSVGIGQISSEVPQNLSASRPQDRQFILSSKKLLLSDSGFYLCAWSVSTSGFTGELFFGEGSRLTVL.